Listed here are 2 T cell receptor beta chains from one sample, sequenced in a study of blood T cell repertoires in COVID-19. Some clones are missing from TCRdb's copy, which holds only in-frame ones; the method was immunoSEQ multiplex PCR. This sample has about 110,000 clones, with around 78% found just once. The sample was peripheral blood. The receptors shown here come from a woman in her sixties or seventies with acute or convalescent COVID-19.

The V gene is TRBV25-1, the J gene TRBJ1-5, with TRBD1 matching 7 bases. Germline V lookup: CDR1 MGHDK, CDR2 SYGVNS. V lost 3 bases, J lost 7 bases, and 6 bases stayed unmatched. The CDR3 consists of 14 residues. CDR3 in DNA: TGTGCCAGCAGTGAGACAGGGACGGGGCAGCCCCAGCATTTT. It translates to CASSETGTGQPQHF.

CDR3 amino acids: CATRGTTRTGELFF. In DNA, the CDR3 is TGTGCCACCAGGGGGACTACACGGACCGGGGAGCTGTTTTTT. The genes are TRBV24-1 and TRBJ2-2, with 7 bases lining up with TRBD2. The germline CDR1 and CDR2 sequences are KGHDR and SFDVKD. The CDR3 loop spans 14 amino acids. V dropped 7 bases and J dropped 5; count of bases not matched to a gene: 6.